This paragraph reports one T cell receptor (beta chain). The data were produced by immunoSEQ multiplex PCR, yet TCRdb's version contains in-frame clones alone and is incomplete. The repertoire holds about 87,000 clones, with approximately 92% as singletons. The data belong to a study of T cell changes during pregnancy in multiple sclerosis. In germline, CDR1 is SNHLY, CDR2 FYNNEI. V gave up 9 bases and J gave up 2 bases, with 11 bases separating them. CDR3 length: 12 amino acids. Sequencing used peripheral blood, obtained in the third trimester of pregnancy. The receptor was derived from a female donor in good health, enrolled as a control in a pregnancy study. The V call is TRBV2, the J call TRBJ2-7, with D perhaps matching TRBD1 (6 bases). The CDR3 nucleotides read TGTGCCAGGGGGGACACCACCTACGAGCAGTACTTC. Translated, it gives CARGDTTYEQYF.